Following are 10 T cell receptor beta chains from one sample sequenced in a study of blood T cell repertoires in COVID-19. Sequencing was performed with immunoSEQ multiplex PCR; in TCRdb, only in-frame clones are kept and a portion is missing. The repertoire holds 380,000 or so clones, with roughly 80% as singletons. Input material: peripheral blood. The receptors stem from a human donor with acute or convalescent COVID-19. The donor label of this sample is uncertain.

V usage is TRBV5-1 and J usage is TRBJ2-2; D gene uncertain. Germline values: CDR1 SGHRS, CDR2 YFSETQ. With 1 base removed from V and 0 bases from J, the gap between germline ends came to 13 bases. The CDR3 is 17 amino acids. The CDR3 bases are TGCGCCAGCAGCTTGCGAGTCCTTGATGCGAACACCGGGGAGCTGTTTTTT. Translation gives CASSLRVLDANTGELFF.

The chain couples TRBV6-5 to TRBJ2-1, with 10 bases identical to TRBD1. This CDR3 spans 15 amino acids. Germline lookup yields CDR1 MNHEY and CDR2 SVGAGI. J gave up 3 bases and V 7 bases, and 6 bases lay outside the gene matches. Here the CDR3 reads CASTPGQGNYNEQFF. The CDR3 nucleotides read TGTGCCAGCACCCCGGGACAGGGGAACTACAATGAGCAGTTCTTC.

V is TRBV28 and J is TRBJ2-3, with 7 bases aligning to TRBD1. The CDR3 spans 17 residues. Unmatched junction bases numbered 17, after V lost 5 bases and J lost 6 bases. The germline V gene encodes CDR1 MDHEN and CDR2 SYDVKM. The CDR3 loop is CASSAFGTAIPRDTQYF. CDR3 in DNA: TGTGCCAGCAGTGCGTTTGGGACAGCTATACCAAGGGATACGCAGTATTTT. Full variable domain (outside the CDR3, taken from reference TRBV28 and TRBJ2-3): DVKVTQSSRYLVKRTGEKVFLECVQDMDHENMFWYRQDPGLGLRLIYFSYDVKMKEKGDIPEGYSVSREKKERFSLILESASTNQTSMYLCASSAFGTAIPRDTQYFGPGTRLTVL.

The chain recombines TRBV6-1 with TRBJ1-2; D perhaps matches TRBD1 (5 bases). Trimming left V 2 bases short and J 6 bases short, with 19 bases between. Germline CDR1 is MNHNS and CDR2 is SASEGT. This CDR3 comprises 16 residues. This chain's CDR3 is CASSEPGRGKADGYTF. The CDR3 coding sequence is TGTGCCAGCAGTGAACCGGGGAGGGGTAAGGCGGATGGCTACACCTTC.

This rearrangement joins TRBV9 to TRBJ2-3; the D is unclear. Trimming removed 4 bases at V and 2 bases at J, with 23 bases between. CDR3 length equals 18 residues. Germline V CDR1 and CDR2: SGDLS, YYNGEE. In nucleotides, the CDR3 is TGTGCCAGCAGCTCTGGAGCGCTTGGAGTCAGAGACACAGATACGCAGTATTTT. This translates into CASSSGALGVRDTDTQYF.

The table lists this clone with a few counts. V gene TRBV29-1 combines with J gene TRBJ2-7; TRBD1 matches 10 bases. Germline-derived CDR1 and CDR2 are SQVTM and ANQGSEA. With V trimmed by 1 base and J by 6 bases, 9 bases remained unmatched. The CDR3 consists of 15 residues. The CDR3 DNA follows: TGCAGCGTTGAAGGGGGGTCGACAGGGGGCGTCGAGCAGTACTTC. Residues: CSVEGGSTGGVEQYF.

V usage is TRBV3-1 (or the pseudogene TRBV3-2) and J usage is TRBJ1-2; perhaps TRBD1 as D (5 bases). CDR1 is LGHDT, CDR2 YNNKEL, per germline (reference sequence). Trimming shortened V by 4 bases and J by 8 bases, and 20 bases separated the two germline ends. This CDR3 contains 15 residues. The CDR3 spells CASSPRGGGRQGYTF. CDR3 coding DNA: TGTGCCAGCAGCCCTAGGGGCGGGGGAAGACAGGGCTACACCTTC.

This chain uses TRBV12-5 with TRBJ1-1; the D gene is possibly TRBD1 (5 bases). Germline values: CDR1 LGHNT, CDR2 FRNRAP. The CDR3 length is 15 residues. Trimming stripped 3 bases from V and 2 bases from J, with 13 bases between. CDR3 nucleotides: TGTGCTAGTGGTTTCTTCCTACAGGTAAACACTGAAGCTTTCTTT. The encoded protein is CASGFFLQVNTEAFF.

This clone was picked up one time. The rearrangement links TRBV29-1 to TRBJ1-4, with no clear D. CDR1 is SQVTM and CDR2 is ANQGSEA in the germline V gene. V was cut by 7 bases and J by 8 bases, with 20 bases left in between. The CDR3 has 14 residues. CDR3 amino acids: CSAVTGGVGEKLFF. The CDR3 coding sequence is TGCAGCGCAGTAACTGGAGGCGTCGGGGAAAAACTGTTTTTT.

The chain has TRBV5-4 and TRBJ2-3; maybe TRBD2 (6 bases). Trimming removed 4 bases from V and 5 bases from J, with 14 bases in between. From germline, CDR1 is SGHNT and CDR2 YYREEE (reference sequence). The CDR3 length is 14 residues. CDR3 residues: CASSPGGGRDTQYF. The DNA of the CDR3 is TGTGCCAGCAGCCCTGGTGGGGGGAGAGATACGCAGTATTTT.